This T cell receptor beta chain emerged from a study of human T cells and chemical hapten exposure. Study context: There were per-sample TCR yield variations, arising mainly from small pooled library volume differences.

Authors' processing steps: Ranging from roughly 23,224 to 750,000, TCR counts per sample had a median value of approximately 99,000. One entry per CDR3 protein, called by TCRdb with MiXCR from the RACE reads. The authors' filters were not applied to this entry. Among some 45,000 distinct CDR3 sequences, approximately 4.8% were seen once, and the ten largest hold approximately 5.5%. Whole-study findings and limits: The study found that DPC sensitization did not change TCRs above 1 in 1000 frequency.

This clonotype has at least ten counts. Its antigen remains unidentified. The germline V gene encodes CDR1 MDHEN and CDR2 SYDVKM. The CDR3 length is 12 residues. V was cut by 5 bases and J by 6 bases, with 7 bases left in between. Time point of the sample: healthy volunteer bleed at 2 weeks. From whole blood left unfractionated, total RNA was extracted. Sequenced: whole blood. This sequence was found in a human donor in good health. Some clones in this sample may be carry-over from other donors' samples. The genes are TRBV28 and TRBJ2-2; D call uncertain. CDR3 in amino acids: CASSPGSGELFF. The CDR3 region has the DNA TGTGCCAGCAGTCCAGGTTCCGGGGAGCTGTTTTTT.